The rows below give T cell receptor beta chains drawn from one sample of a study of PD-1 blockade in mismatch repair-deficient tumors. Assay used: immunoSEQ multiplex PCR; TCRdb lists only in-frame clones, some missing. The table records roughly 17,000 clones, approximately 87% of them present only once. The sample consisted of PBMCs, taken about 23 weeks after starting pembrolizumab. Every receptor here comes from an adult with mismatch repair-deficient cancer. The CDR3 runs from the conserved cysteine through the conserved F or W. Each record gives: J gene, clone size, D gene, V gene, CDR3 DNA, CDR3 protein. A D gene is named only where the DNA matches it firmly. Expanded clones are given a class, and other clones once, few, many or no size at all.

TRBJ2-7 | few | NA | TRBV7-3 | TGTGCCAGCAGCGTCACTCCGGGACAAGGCTACGAGCAGTACTTC | CASSVTPGQGYEQYF
TRBJ2-5 | NA | NA | TRBV6-1 | TGTGCCAGCAGTGAAGTCAGGGGCGGTGGAGAGACCCAGTACTTC | CASSEVRGGGETQYF
TRBJ1-1 | NA | NA | TRBV7-8 | TGTGCCAGCAGCGCCTGGGGCGCTGAAGCTTTCTTT | CASSAWGAEAFF
TRBJ1-1 | NA | NA | TRBV6-6 | TGTGCCAGCAGTTACCTGGGGGGGGCAGACACTGAAGCTTTCTTT | CASSYLGGADTEAFF
TRBJ1-1 | once | TRBD1 | TRBV5-1 | TGCGCCAGCAGCGTAACCGGGACAGGGAGTACTGAAGCTTTCTTT | CASSVTGTGSTEAFF
TRBJ1-1 | NA | NA | TRBV28 | TGTGCCAGCAGTGACCCCCCGCGGGGCCCTGAAGCTTTCTTT | CASSDPPRGPEAFF
TRBJ2-3 | NA | TRBD2 | TRBV9 | TGTGCCAGCAATGCGGGAGGGGCAGATACGCAGTATTTT | CASNAGGADTQYF
TRBJ2-7 | NA | NA | TRBV6-6 | TGTGCCAGCAGACACCGGGACTCCTACGAGCAGTACTTC | CASRHRDSYEQYF
TRBJ1-1 | NA | TRBD1 | TRBV25-1 | TGTGCCAGCAGTGACCCCGGACAGGGGAACACTGAAGCTTTCTTT | CASSDPGQGNTEAFF
TRBJ1-2 | NA | TRBD1 | TRBV28 | TGTGCCAGCAGTGTGGACAGGGACTATGGCTACACCTTC | CASSVDRDYGYTF
TRBJ2-5 | NA | NA | TRBV29-1 | TGCAGCGTTGCGACTGCTCAAGAGACCCAGTACTTC | CSVATAQETQYF
TRBJ1-4 | NA | NA | TRBV28 | TGTGCCAGCAGAAACGCGGGAGGGGCTAATGAAAAACTGTTTTTT | CASRNAGGANEKLFF
TRBJ2-3 | NA | TRBD2 | TRBV11-2 | TGTGCCAGCAGCTCGACTAGCGGGAGCACAGATACGCAGTATTTT | CASSSTSGSTDTQYF
TRBJ1-4 | NA | TRBD1 | TRBV6-1 | TGTGCCAGCGGCCGGGACAGGGACGAAAAACTGTTTTTT | CASGRDRDEKLFF
TRBJ1-5 | NA | TRBD1 | TRBV6-6 | TGTGCCAGCGGCCAGGGACAGAGCAATCAGCCCCAGCATTTT | CASGQGQSNQPQHF
TRBJ2-5 | NA | NA | TRBV7-2 | TGTGCCAGCAGCTTATGGCTTGAGACCCAGTACTTC | CASSLWLETQYF
TRBJ2-3 | NA | TRBD2 | TRBV2 | TGTGCCAGCAGTCGGGACTATGGCACAGATACGCAGTATTTT | CASSRDYGTDTQYF
TRBJ2-7 | few | TRBD1 | TRBV9 | TGTGCCAGCAGCTCCGGACAGGAAGCCTACGAGCAGTACTTC | CASSSGQEAYEQYF